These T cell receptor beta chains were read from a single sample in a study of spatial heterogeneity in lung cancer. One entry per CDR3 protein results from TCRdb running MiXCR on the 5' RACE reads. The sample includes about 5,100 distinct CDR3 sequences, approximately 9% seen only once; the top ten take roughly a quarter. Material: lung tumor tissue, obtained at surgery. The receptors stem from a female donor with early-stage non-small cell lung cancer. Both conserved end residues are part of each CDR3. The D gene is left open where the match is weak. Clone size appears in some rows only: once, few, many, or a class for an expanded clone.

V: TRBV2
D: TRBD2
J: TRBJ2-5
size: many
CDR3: CASRTGTSGGPRQETQYF
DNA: TGTGCCAGCAGGACCGGGACTAGCGGGGGCCCCCGGCAAGAGACCCAGTACTTC

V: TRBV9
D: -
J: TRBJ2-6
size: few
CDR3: CASRGSGANVLTF
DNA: TGTGCCAGCCGGGGCTCTGGGGCCAACGTCCTGACTTTC

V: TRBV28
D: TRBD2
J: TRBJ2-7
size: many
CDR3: CASSLFPIGLAGGWEQYF
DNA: TGTGCCAGCAGTTTATTCCCCATCGGACTAGCGGGAGGGTGGGAGCAGTACTTC

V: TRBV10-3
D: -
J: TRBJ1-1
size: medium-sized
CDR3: CAIRGRPGTEAFF
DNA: TGTGCCATCAGAGGACGGCCAGGAACTGAAGCTTTCTTT

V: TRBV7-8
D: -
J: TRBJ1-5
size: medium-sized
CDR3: CASSLSGDQPQHF
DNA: TGTGCCAGCAGCTTGTCAGGGGATCAGCCCCAGCATTTT

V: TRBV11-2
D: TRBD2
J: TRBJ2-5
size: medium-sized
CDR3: CASSSGTSEQETQYF
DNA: TGTGCCAGCAGCTCCGGGACTAGCGAACAAGAGACCCAGTACTTC

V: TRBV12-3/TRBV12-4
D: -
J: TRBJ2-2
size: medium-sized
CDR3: CASSLGVGELFF
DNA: TGTGCCAGCAGTCTAGGGGTCGGGGAGCTGTTTTTT

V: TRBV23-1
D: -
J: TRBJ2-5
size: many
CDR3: CASTQGVRGLSETQYF
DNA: TGCGCCAGCACCCAAGGGGTCCGGGGGCTTTCAGAGACCCAGTACTTC

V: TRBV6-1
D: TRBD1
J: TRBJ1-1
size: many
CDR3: CASRGQGSFGTEAFF
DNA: TGTGCCAGCAGGGGACAGGGAAGTTTTGGAACTGAAGCTTTCTTT

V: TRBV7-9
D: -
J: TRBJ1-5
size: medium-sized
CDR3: CASSLGSRGHNQPQHF
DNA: TGTGCCAGCAGCTTAGGGAGCAGGGGTCACAATCAGCCCCAGCATTTT

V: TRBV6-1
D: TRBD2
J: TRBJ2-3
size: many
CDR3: CASSEKRWTSGDTQYF
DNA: TGTGCCAGCAGTGAAAAGCGGTGGACTAGCGGGGATACGCAGTATTTT

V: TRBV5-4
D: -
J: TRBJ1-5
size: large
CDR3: CASSLDGDQPQHF
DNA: TGTGCCAGCAGCTTGGACGGGGATCAGCCCCAGCATTTT

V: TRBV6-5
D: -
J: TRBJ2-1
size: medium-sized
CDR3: CASSYSMRNEQFF
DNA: TGTGCCAGCAGTTACTCTATGCGGAATGAGCAGTTCTTC

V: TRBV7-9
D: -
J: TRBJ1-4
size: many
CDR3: CASSLAPEKLFF
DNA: TGTGCCAGCAGCTTAGCGCCTGAAAAACTGTTTTTT

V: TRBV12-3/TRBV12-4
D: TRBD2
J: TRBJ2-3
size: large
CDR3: CASSPMRLAASTDTQYF
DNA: TGTGCCAGCAGCCCCATGAGGCTAGCGGCTAGCACAGATACGCAGTATTTT

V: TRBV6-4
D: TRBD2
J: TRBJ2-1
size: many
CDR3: CASSAGLGLGEQFF
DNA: TGTGCCAGCAGTGCGGGACTAGGGCTCGGTGAGCAGTTCTTC

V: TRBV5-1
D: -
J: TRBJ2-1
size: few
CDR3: CASSQRTATYNEQFF
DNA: TGCGCCAGCAGCCAACGGACCGCTACCTACAATGAGCAGTTCTTC

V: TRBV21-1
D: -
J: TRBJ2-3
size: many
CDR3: CASSLPGLGSSTDTQYF
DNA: TGTGCCAGCAGCCTACCGGGTCTCGGCTCAAGCACAGATACGCAGTATTTT

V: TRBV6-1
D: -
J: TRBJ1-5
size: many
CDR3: CASYGGNNQPQHF
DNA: TGTGCCAGCTACGGGGGCAACAATCAGCCCCAGCATTTT

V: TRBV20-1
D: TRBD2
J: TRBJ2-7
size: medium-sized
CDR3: CSARGPGLATYEQYF
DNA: TGCAGTGCTAGGGGCCCGGGACTAGCGACGTACGAGCAGTACTTC

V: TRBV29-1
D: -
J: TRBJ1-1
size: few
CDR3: CSATRVTTSEAFF
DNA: TGCAGCGCAACCAGGGTTACCACCTCTGAAGCTTTCTTT

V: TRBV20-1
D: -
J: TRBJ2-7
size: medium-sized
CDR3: CSGLRGRYEQYF
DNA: TGCAGTGGCTTACGGGGCAGGTACGAGCAGTACTTC

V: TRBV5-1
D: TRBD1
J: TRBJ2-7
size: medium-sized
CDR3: CASSFGTGGEQYF
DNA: TGCGCCAGCAGCTTTGGGACAGGGGGAGAGCAGTACTTC

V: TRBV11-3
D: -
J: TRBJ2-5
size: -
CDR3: CASSTGQTLIETQYF
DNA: TGTGCCAGCAGCACCGGACAGACCCTAATAGAGACCCAGTACTTC

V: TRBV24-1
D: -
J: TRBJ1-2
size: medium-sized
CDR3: CATSDFGGYTF
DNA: TGTGCCACCAGTGATTTTGGCGGCTACACCTTC

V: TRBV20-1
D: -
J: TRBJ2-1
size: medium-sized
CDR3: CSATTPKSAHDEQFF
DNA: TGCAGTGCTACTACCCCTAAGAGCGCTCATGATGAGCAGTTCTTC

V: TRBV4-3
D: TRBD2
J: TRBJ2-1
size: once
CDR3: CASSRGGLAVNEQFF
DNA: TGCGCCAGCAGCCGCGGGGGACTAGCGGTTAATGAGCAGTTCTTC

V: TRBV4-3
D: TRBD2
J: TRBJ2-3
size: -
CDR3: CASSQDRVAGDTQYF
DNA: TGCGCCAGCAGCCAAGATAGAGTAGCGGGAGATACGCAGTATTTT

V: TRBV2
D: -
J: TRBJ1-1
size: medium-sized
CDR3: CASSEVENTEAFF
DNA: TGTGCCAGCAGTGAAGTGGAGAACACTGAAGCTTTCTTT

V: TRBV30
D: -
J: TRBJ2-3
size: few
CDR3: CAWSAGGQGRDTQYF
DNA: TGTGCCTGGAGCGCCGGGGGCCAGGGCAGAGATACGCAGTATTTT

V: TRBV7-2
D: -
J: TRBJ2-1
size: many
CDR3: CASSQQRYNEQFF
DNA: TGTGCCAGCAGCCAGCAGCGTTACAATGAGCAGTTCTTC

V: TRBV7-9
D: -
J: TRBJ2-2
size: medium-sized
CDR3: CASSLGPGELFF
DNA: TGTGCCAGCAGCTTAGGGCCCGGGGAGCTGTTTTTT

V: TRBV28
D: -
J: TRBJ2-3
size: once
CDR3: CASSLVGRGRGDTQYF
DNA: TGTGCCAGCAGTTTAGTTGGGCGGGGCCGGGGAGATACGCAGTATTTT

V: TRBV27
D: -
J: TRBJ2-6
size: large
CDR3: CASSLGKPGANVLTF
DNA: TGTGCCAGCAGTTTGGGAAAACCTGGGGCCAACGTCCTGACTTTC

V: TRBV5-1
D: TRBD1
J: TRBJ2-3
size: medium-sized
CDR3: CASSTTGTGALSSTDTQYF
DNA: TGCGCCAGCAGCACTACCGGGACAGGGGCCCTCTCTAGCACAGATACGCAGTATTTT

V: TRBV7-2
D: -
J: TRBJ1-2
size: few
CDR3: CASSLSQGYGYTF
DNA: TGTGCCAGCAGCTTAAGTCAGGGCTATGGCTACACCTTC

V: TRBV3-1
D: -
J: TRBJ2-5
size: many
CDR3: CASSQVRGETQYF
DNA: TGTGCCAGCAGCCAAGTTCGCGGGGAGACCCAGTACTTC

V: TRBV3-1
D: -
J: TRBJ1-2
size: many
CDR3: CASSQNLFYGYTF
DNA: TGTGCCAGCAGCCAAAACCTGTTCTATGGCTACACCTTC

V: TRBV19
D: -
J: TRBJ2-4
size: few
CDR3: CASSIPGSSAKNIQYF
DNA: TGTGCCAGTAGTATCCCCGGGTCCAGTGCCAAAAACATTCAGTACTTC

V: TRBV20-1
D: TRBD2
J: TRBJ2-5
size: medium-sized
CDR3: CSALKASGGARETQYF
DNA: TGCAGTGCTTTAAAGGCTAGCGGGGGGGCCCGGGAGACCCAGTACTTC

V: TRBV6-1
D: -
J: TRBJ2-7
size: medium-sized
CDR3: CASNLEVGSYEQYF
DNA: TGTGCCAGCAATTTAGAAGTTGGGTCCTACGAGCAGTACTTC

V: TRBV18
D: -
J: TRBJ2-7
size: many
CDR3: CASSPTGTRHYEQYF
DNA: TGTGCCAGCTCACCCACCGGGACCAGACACTACGAGCAGTACTTC

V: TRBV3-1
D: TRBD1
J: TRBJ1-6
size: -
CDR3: CASSQSGTGTKSLHF
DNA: TGTGCCAGCAGCCAATCCGGGACAGGGACGAAGTCCCTCCACTTT

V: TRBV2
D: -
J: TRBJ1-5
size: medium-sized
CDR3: CASSASGGQPQHF
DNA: TGTGCCAGCAGCGCCTCGGGGGGTCAGCCCCAGCATTTT

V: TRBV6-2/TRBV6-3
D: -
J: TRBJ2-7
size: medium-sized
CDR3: CASSETSPGTYEQYF
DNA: TGTGCCAGCAGTGAAACTAGCCCGGGCACCTACGAGCAGTACTTC

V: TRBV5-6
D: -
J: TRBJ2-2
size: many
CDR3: CASSIFHTGELFF
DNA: TGTGCCAGCAGCATTTTCCACACCGGGGAGCTGTTTTTT

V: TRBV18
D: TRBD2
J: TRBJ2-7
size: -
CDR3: CASSTSGGPDEQYF
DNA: TGTGCCAGCTCAACTTCGGGGGGGCCCGACGAGCAGTACTTC

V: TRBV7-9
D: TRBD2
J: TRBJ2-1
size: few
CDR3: CASTPGASGTNEQFF
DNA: TGTGCCAGCACCCCTGGGGCTAGCGGGACGAATGAGCAGTTCTTC

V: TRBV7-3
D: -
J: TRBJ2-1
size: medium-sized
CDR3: CASSFWGPGDEQFF
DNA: TGTGCCAGCAGCTTCTGGGGCCCCGGAGATGAGCAGTTCTTC

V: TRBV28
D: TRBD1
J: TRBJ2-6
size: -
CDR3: CASSSGTGLSGANVLTF
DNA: TGTGCCAGCAGTTCCGGGACAGGGCTCTCTGGGGCCAACGTCCTGACTTTC

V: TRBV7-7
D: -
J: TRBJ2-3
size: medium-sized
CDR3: CASSLASGTSTQYF
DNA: TGTGCTAGCAGCTTAGCTTCCGGGACCAGCACGCAGTATTTT

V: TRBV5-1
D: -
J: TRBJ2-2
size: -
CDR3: CASSLEGPGELFF
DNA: TGCGCCAGCAGCTTGGAGGGACCCGGGGAGCTGTTTTTT

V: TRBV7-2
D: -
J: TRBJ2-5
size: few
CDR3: CASSPRLIQETQYF
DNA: TGTGCCAGCAGCCCCAGACTAATCCAAGAGACCCAGTACTTC

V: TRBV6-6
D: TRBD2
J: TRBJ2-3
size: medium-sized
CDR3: CASSYPGTSGVLTDTQYF
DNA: TGTGCCAGCAGTTACCCCGGGACTAGCGGGGTTTTAACGGATACGCAGTATTTT

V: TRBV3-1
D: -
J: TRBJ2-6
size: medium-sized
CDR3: CASSPKTPGVSSGANVLTF
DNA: TGTGCCAGCAGCCCTAAAACCCCCGGAGTGAGCTCTGGGGCCAACGTCCTGACTTTC